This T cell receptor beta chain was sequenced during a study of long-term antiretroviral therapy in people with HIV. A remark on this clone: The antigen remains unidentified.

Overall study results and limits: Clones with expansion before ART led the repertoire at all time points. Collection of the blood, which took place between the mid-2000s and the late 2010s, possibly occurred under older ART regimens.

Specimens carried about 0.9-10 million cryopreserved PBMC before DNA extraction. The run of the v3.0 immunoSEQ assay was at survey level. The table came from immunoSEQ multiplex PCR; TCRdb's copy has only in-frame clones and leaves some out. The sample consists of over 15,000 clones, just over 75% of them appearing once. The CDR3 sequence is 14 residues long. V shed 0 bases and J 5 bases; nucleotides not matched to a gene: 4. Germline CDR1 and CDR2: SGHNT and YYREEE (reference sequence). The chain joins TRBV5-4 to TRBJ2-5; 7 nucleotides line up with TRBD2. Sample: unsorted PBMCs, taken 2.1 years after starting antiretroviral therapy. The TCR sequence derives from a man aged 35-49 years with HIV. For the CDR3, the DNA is TGTGCCAGCAGCTTGGCTGGGGAGGGTGAGACCCAGTACTTC. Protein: CASSLAGEGETQYF.